This entry describes one T cell receptor (beta chain). The germline gives CDR1 SGHRS, CDR2 YFSETQ. Trimming at V came to 3 bases and at J to 3 bases, leaving 12 bases not matched to a gene. CDR3 length: 17 amino acids. Time point reported: patch test 3, about 24 weeks after DPC sensitization. Treatment here: therapeutic diphenylcyclopropenone sensitization with weekly scalp DPC. Drawing of blood took place ahead of applying each patch test. This record comes from a study of human T cells and chemical hapten exposure. Overall study: Throughout a study of roughly 24 weeks, patients underwent weekly scalp administration of diphenylcyclopropenone doses. Once 0.01% DPC had been applied to the upper back by patch test, readings were taken at 6 days. TCR yields per sample varied mostly from small pooled library volume differences.

TCRdb redid the calling of the RACE reads with MiXCR, one entry per CDR3 protein. The sample contains some 74,000 distinct CDR3 sequences, around 13% of which appear only once. Specimen: whole blood, collected in connection with sensitization to the hapten diphenylcyclopropenone (DPC). This chain joins TRBV5-1 and TRBJ2-1; the match to TRBD1 covers 7 bases. The sequence was collected from a woman between 50 and 59 years old with alopecia areata. Some clones in this sample may be carry-over from other donors' samples. CDR3 sequence (DNA): TGCGCCAGCAGCTGGTTACAGGGGATTAGCTACTACAATGAGCAGTTCTTC. Translating gives CASSWLQGISYYNEQFF. The complete variable domain, with remaining parts taken from reference TRBV5-1 and TRBJ2-1, reads KAGVTQTPRYLIKTRGQQVTLSCSPISGHRSVSWYQQTPGQGLQFLFEYFSETQRNKGNFPGRFSGRQFSNSRSEMNVSTLELGDSALYLCASSWLQGISYYNEQFFGPGTRLTVL.